This T cell receptor (beta chain) originates from a study of CD8+CD57+ T cells in acquired aplastic anemia. At the level of the study: Across the sorted CD4+ and CD8+ cells, DNA amounts averaged about 3.2 ug. Study-wide results and limits: Comparison of patients with controls identified nearly 30 shared CD8+ CDR3 sequences.

Using genomic DNA as the template, TCR beta VDJ and CDR3 profiling was carried out. Using its own MiXCR run on the reads, TCRdb lists one record per CDR3 protein. The table has approximately 57,000 distinct CDR3 sequences, about 56% seen once. Patients chosen for sequencing had CD8+CD57+ cells that had expanded, as shown by flow cytometry. This clonotype has more than one count but fewer than ten. Its target is not known. The CDR3 runs to 14 residues. The V end was cut by 3 bases, the J end by 1 base, with 10 bases between. Germline CDR1 is SGDLS and CDR2 is YYNGEE. This rearrangement joins TRBV9 to TRBJ1-1; tentative D call: TRBD1 (5 bases). The sample comprised sorted CD4+, CD8+, or CD8+CD57+ T cells (not recorded which) from PBMCs. This clonotype originated in a human donor with aplastic anemia. As DNA, the CDR3 is TGTGCCAGCAGCGCCCCCGGGACGAACACTGAAGCTTTCTTT. Residues: CASSAPGTNTEAFF.